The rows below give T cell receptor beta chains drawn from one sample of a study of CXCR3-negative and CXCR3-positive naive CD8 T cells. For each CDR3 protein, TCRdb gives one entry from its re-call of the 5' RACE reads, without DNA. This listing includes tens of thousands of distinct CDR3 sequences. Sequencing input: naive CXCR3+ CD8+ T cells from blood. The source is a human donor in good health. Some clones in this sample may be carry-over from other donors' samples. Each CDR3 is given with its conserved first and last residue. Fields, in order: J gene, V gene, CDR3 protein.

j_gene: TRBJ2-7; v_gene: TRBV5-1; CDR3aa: CASSTSGQGLYEQYF
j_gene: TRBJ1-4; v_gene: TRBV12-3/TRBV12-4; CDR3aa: CASNAGWTNEKLFF
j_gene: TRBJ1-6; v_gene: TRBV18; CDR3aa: CASSQDSSLGPYNSPLHF
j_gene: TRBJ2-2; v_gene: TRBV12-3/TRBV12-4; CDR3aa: CASSPGLAGNTGELFF
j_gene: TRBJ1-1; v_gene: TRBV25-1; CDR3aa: CASSPGTDMNTEAFF
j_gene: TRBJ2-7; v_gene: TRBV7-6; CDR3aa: CASSFDRGAYEQYF
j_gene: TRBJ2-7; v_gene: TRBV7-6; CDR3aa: CASSLSAGQTYEQYF
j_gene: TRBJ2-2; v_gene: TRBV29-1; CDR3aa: CSVEGEANTGELFF
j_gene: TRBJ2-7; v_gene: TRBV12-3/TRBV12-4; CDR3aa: CASSPLENSYEQYF
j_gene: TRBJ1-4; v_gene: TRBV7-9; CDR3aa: CATGRIPTNEKLFF
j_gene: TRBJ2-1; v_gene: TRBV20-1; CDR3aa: CSARDPAGWVTYNEQFF
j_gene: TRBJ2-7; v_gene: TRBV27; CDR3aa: CASRQLASPYEQYF
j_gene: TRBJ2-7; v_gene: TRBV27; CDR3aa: CASALAGGVEQYF
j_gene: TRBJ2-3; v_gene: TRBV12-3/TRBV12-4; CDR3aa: CASSLVLAGEDSTDTQYF
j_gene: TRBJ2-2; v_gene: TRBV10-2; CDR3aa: CASSDTGVPGELFF